These 31 T cell receptor beta chains came from one sample sequenced in a study of T cell repertoires in cytomegalovirus infection. TCRdb re-called the reads with MiXCR, one entry per CDR3 protein. The sample lists some 450,000 distinct CDR3 sequences; under 40% were seen once. Source material: PBMCs. Receptors were obtained from a human donor in good health (CMV status not recorded). Some clones in this sample may be carry-over from other donors' samples.

The chain joins TRBV20-1 to TRBJ2-3; a possible D gene is TRBD1 (7 bases). The germline CDR1 and CDR2 sequences are DFQATT and SNEGSKA (reference sequence). The length of the CDR3 is 17 residues. With 0 bases removed from V and 0 bases from J, the gap between germline ends came to 16 bases. For the CDR3, the DNA is TGCAGTGCTAGAGATATGGAGGGGGCAGAGAGCACAGATACGCAGTATTTT. Amino acids: CSARDMEGAESTDTQYF.

This clonotype was counted ten times or more. The rearrangement joins TRBV6-1 to TRBJ2-7, with 9 bases that match TRBD1. V trimming: 4 bases; J trimming: 3 bases; junction bases outside the gene matches: 4. CDR1 is MNHNS and CDR2 is SASEGT in the germline V gene. This CDR3 comprises 14 residues. DNA of the CDR3: TGTGCCAGCAGTGGGGGACAGGGATTCTACGAGCAGTACTTC. Translated: CASSGGQGFYEQYF.

On this clonotype itself: Being one base from a much bigger clone, this may be a read error. This chain uses TRBV11-2 with TRBJ1-4; D possibly corresponds to TRBD1 (6 bases). The CDR3 contains 17 residues. CDR1 and CDR2 from the germline V gene are SGHAT and FQNNGV. The CDR3 DNA sequence: TGTGCCAGCAGATTAGAGGGGATCGGACAGCAAAATGAAAAACTGTTTTTT. It translates to CASRLEGIGQQNEKLFF. Full variable domain (missing parts from reference TRBV11-2 and TRBJ1-4): EAGVAQSPRYKIIEKRQSVAFWCNPISGHATLYWYQQILGQGPKLLIQFQNNGVVDDSQLPKDRFSAERLKGVDSTLKIQPAKLEDSAVYLCASRLEGIGQQNEKLFFGSGTQLSVL.

J is TRBJ2-7 and V is TRBV28; either TRBD1 or TRBD2 may supply D (5 bases each). Germline values: CDR1 MDHEN, CDR2 SYDVKM. Trimming shortened V by 4 bases and J by 7 bases, and 17 bases separated the two germline ends. The CDR3 has 14 residues. Here the CDR3 reads CASSSPGRLREQYF. The CDR3 DNA sequence: TGTGCCAGCAGTTCCCCGGGACGCCTCAGGGAGCAGTACTTC. Using reference TRBV28 and TRBJ2-7 for the parts outside the CDR3, the full variable domain is DVKVTQSSRYLVKRTGEKVFLECVQDMDHENMFWYRQDPGLGLRLIYFSYDVKMKEKGDIPEGYSVSREKKERFSLILESASTNQTSMYLCASSSPGRLREQYFGPGTRLTVT.

The CDR3 loop is CASSGLQGFNEQFF. The CDR3 DNA sequence: TGTGCCAGCAGTGGACTACAGGGTTTTAACGAGCAGTTCTTC. The chain combines TRBV6-1 with TRBJ2-1; D is perhaps TRBD1 (6 bases). The germline V gene has CDR1 MNHNS and CDR2 SASEGT. Between the trimmed V and J ends, which lost 4 bases and 10 bases, there was a span of 17 bases. This CDR3 has 14 residues.

The table lists this clonotype with a few counts. V is TRBV4-1 and J is TRBJ2-1; the match to TRBD1 covers 8 bases. CDR3 size: 14 residues. Germline trimming cut 3 bases from V and 4 bases from J; bases unmatched to any gene: 2. The V gene's germline CDR1 is MGHRA and CDR2 YSYEKL. The CDR3 DNA is TGCGCCAGCAGCCACAGGGACAGGTACAATGAGCAGTTCTTC. Amino acids: CASSHRDRYNEQFF.

Only a few counts were recorded for this clonotype. The chain employs TRBV15 and TRBJ1-2; D gene unclear. V was clipped by 5 bases and J by 4 bases, with 14 bases between them. This CDR3 has 14 residues. Germline assignment: CDR1 LNHNV and CDR2 YYDKDF (reference sequence). This CDR3 reads CATSPDGAGYGYTF. The DNA of the CDR3 is TGTGCCACCAGCCCGGACGGCGCCGGCTATGGCTACACCTTC.

A note on this clonotype: Since the CDR3 does not end with the conserved phenylalanine or tryptophan, this likely comes from a read error. The rearrangement joins TRBV7-3 to TRBJ2-3; 10 nucleotides match TRBD2. Per the germline V gene, CDR1 is SGHTA and CDR2 is FQGTGA. Trimming cost V 1 base and J 2 bases; bases outside gene matches: 6. This CDR3 is built from 17 residues. The CDR3 DNA sequence: TGTGCCAGCAGCTTAAGTAGCGGGGGGATGATCACAGATACGCAGTATTGT. Translated: CASSLSSGGMITDTQYC.

The chain is built from TRBV3-1 and TRBJ1-1, with a tentative D call TRBD1 (6 bases). Per germline, CDR1 LGHDT and CDR2 YNNKEL (reference sequence). V shed 4 bases and J shed 0 bases, with 9 bases lying between them. The CDR3 runs 14 residues. The DNA for the CDR3 is TGTGCCAGCAGCCTGGGACAAGTGAACACTGAAGCTTTCTTT. As protein: CASSLGQVNTEAFF.

This clonotype was seen a few times. The chain combines TRBV12-3 or TRBV12-4 with TRBJ2-1; 7 nucleotides line up with TRBD1. The CDR3 length is 16 residues. With V trimmed by 6 bases and J by 0 bases, 8 bases remained unmatched. This chain's CDR3 is CASREGQLSSYNEQFF. DNA for the CDR3: TGTGCCAGCAGAGAGGGACAGTTAAGCTCCTACAATGAGCAGTTCTTC.

Written as DNA, the CDR3 is TGCAGTGCTAGTATCTCCAGGAACAATCAGCCCCAGCATTTT. This sequence encodes CSASISRNNQPQHF. The V call is TRBV20-1, the J call TRBJ1-5; D call uncertain. The V and J ends lost 3 bases and 3 bases respectively, with 12 bases between them. CDR3 length: 14 amino acids. The germline V gene has CDR1 DFQATT and CDR2 SNEGSKA (reference sequence).

This clonotype was observed a handful of times. V is TRBV2 and J is TRBJ2-5; D uncertain. With 6 bases removed from V and 4 bases from J, the gap between germline ends came to 9 bases. The CDR3 contains 12 residues. Germline CDR1 and CDR2: SNHLY and FYNNEI. The CDR3 bases are TGTGCCAGCAGCCATGGTCGAGAGACCCAGTACTTC. Its translation is CASSHGRETQYF.

V is TRBV15 and J is TRBJ2-2; the match to TRBD2 covers 10 bases. Per the germline V gene, CDR1 is LNHNV and CDR2 is YYDKDF (reference sequence). Germline trimming cut 0 bases from V and 6 bases from J; bases unmatched to any gene: 10. This CDR3 comprises 18 residues. The CDR3 is CATSRDPLAGVSAGELFF. Here the CDR3 DNA reads TGTGCCACCAGCAGAGATCCCCTAGCGGGGGTTTCGGCCGGGGAGCTGTTTTTT. The full variable domain, with the rest looked up from reference TRBV15 and TRBJ2-2, is DAMVIQNPRYQVTQFGKPVTLSCSQTLNHNVMYWYQQKSSQAPKLLFHYYDKDFNNEADTPDNFQSRRPNTSFCFLDIRSPGLGDTAMYLCATSRDPLAGVSAGELFFGEGSRLTVL.

This clonotype was seen at least ten times. CDR3 sequence reads: CASSLPGVLNTEAFF. The CDR3 nucleotides are TGTGCCAGCAGTCTCCCAGGGGTCCTGAACACTGAAGCTTTCTTT. V is TRBV12-3 or TRBV12-4 and J is TRBJ1-1; TRBD1 is a possible D gene (6 bases). Trimming shortened V by 5 bases and J by 0 bases, and 13 bases separated the two germline ends. CDR3 length: 15 residues.

This clonotype was counted at least ten times. The chain links TRBV7-8 to TRBJ1-1; the D is unclear. The CDR3 has 16 residues. V dropped 3 bases and J dropped 0 bases, with 14 bases sitting between them. CDR1 SGHVS and CDR2 FQNEAQ come from the germline V gene. DNA of the CDR3: TGTGCCAGCAGCTTTTCGGAGGGTCCCATGAACACTGAAGCTTTCTTT. Protein product: CASSFSEGPMNTEAFF.

In regard to this clonotype: The junction departs from germline at one end; a sequencing error may be responsible. V and J are TRBV3-1 and TRBJ1-5; D is undetermined. Germline lookup yields CDR1 LGHDT and CDR2 YNNKEL (reference sequence). The CDR3 is 13 residues long. Here the CDR3 DNA reads TGTGCCAGCAGCAAAGAGTATGATCAGCCCCAGCATTTT. Protein sequence: CASSKEYDQPQHF.

This rearrangement joins TRBV3-1 to TRBJ1-3, with unresolved D. The length of the CDR3 is 17 residues. CDR1 is LGHDT and CDR2 is YNNKEL in the germline V gene (reference sequence). The V end lost 0 bases, the J end lost 0 bases, and 12 bases lay between the germline ends. The CDR3 sequence is CASSQDLGRVSGNTIYF. The CDR3 DNA follows: TGTGCCAGCAGCCAAGATCTGGGGAGGGTCTCTGGAAACACCATATATTTT.

The chain joins TRBV4-1 to TRBJ1-4; D unresolved. The CDR3 is made up of 16 amino acids. Trimming took 4 bases from V and 8 from J, leaving 20 bases between them. Germline assignment: CDR1 MGHRA and CDR2 YSYEKL. CDR3 amino acids: CASSLNPGRGMEKLFF. CDR3 nucleotides: TGCGCCAGCAGCCTTAACCCGGGTCGGGGAATGGAAAAACTGTTTTTT.

The rearrangement links TRBV20-1 to TRBJ2-7; weak D call: TRBD2 (7 bases). The CDR3 spans 13 residues. Germline CDR1 DFQATT, CDR2 SNEGSKA (reference sequence). V gave up 5 bases and J gave up 5 bases, with 16 bases separating them. CDR3 in amino acids: CSAPLGGPNEQYF. DNA of the CDR3: TGCAGTGCTCCGTTGGGGGGGCCCAACGAGCAGTACTTC.

This clonotype was seen only a few times. The V gene is TRBV2, the J gene TRBJ2-2; D gene ambiguous. Germline loops: CDR1 SNHLY, CDR2 FYNNEI. Trimming removed 4 bases at V and 10 bases at J, with 7 bases between. The CDR3 loop spans 11 amino acids. The CDR3, as DNA: TGTGCCAGCAGTGTGGCCACGGAGCTGTTTTTT. It codes for CASSVATELFF.

As regards this clonotype: At one end, the junction sequence differs from germline, possibly due to a read error. The chain recombines TRBV11-1 with TRBJ2-2, with D possibly matching TRBD1 (5 bases). CDR1 and CDR2 from the germline V gene are SGHAT and FQDESV (reference sequence). The CDR3 is 14 residues long. CDR3 sequence (DNA): TGTGCCAGCAGAGGGGCCTTAAACAACGGGGAGCTGTTTTTT. Amino acid sequence: CASRGALNNGELFF.

The V and J genes are TRBV20-1 and TRBJ2-7; no reliable D call. CDR1 is DFQATT, CDR2 SNEGSKA, per germline (reference sequence). This CDR3 is built from 13 residues. V gave up 2 bases and J gave up 4 bases, with 12 bases separating them. The CDR3 is CSARSRLEYEQYF. As DNA, the CDR3 is TGCAGTGCTAGATCCAGACTCGAGTACGAGCAGTACTTC.

This clonotype showed up just a few times. CDR3 amino acids: CASSSGGGFQPQHF. Written as DNA, the CDR3 is TGTGCCAGTTCATCGGGGGGGGGCTTTCAGCCCCAGCATTTT. The chain is built from TRBV19 and TRBJ1-5; D possibly corresponds to TRBD1 (6 bases). V shed 8 bases and J shed 6 bases, with 17 bases lying between them. The CDR3 consists of 14 residues. Germline values: CDR1 LNHDA, CDR2 SQIVND (reference sequence).

This chain uses TRBV20-1 with TRBJ1-2; 7 bases agree with TRBD1. The CDR3 is made up of 14 amino acids. V dropped 4 bases and J dropped 3; count of bases not matched to a gene: 8. Per the germline V gene, CDR1 is DFQATT and CDR2 is SNEGSKA (reference sequence). The CDR3 loop reads CSATAGGKDYGYTF. As DNA, the CDR3 is TGCAGTGCTACAGCAGGGGGTAAAGACTATGGCTACACCTTC.

The genes are TRBV19 and TRBJ1-5; 11 bases line up with TRBD1. Germline V gives CDR1 LNHDA, CDR2 SQIVND (reference sequence). The J segment lost 6 bases and the V segment lost 6 bases, leaving 13 bases of the junction unmatched. The CDR3 is 17 residues long. CDR3 amino acids: CASSLYQGQGASQPQHF. The CDR3 region has the DNA TGTGCCAGTAGCCTCTACCAAGGACAGGGGGCAAGTCAGCCCCAGCATTTT.

Turning to this clonotype: Because the CDR3 is missing its conserved closing phenylalanine or tryptophan, this is likely a read error. Because the CDR3's place on the DNA is in doubt, the DNA is left out and the CDR3 is given as listed by TCRdb. This chain's CDR3 is CDSSAAYGYAV. The chain is built from TRBV19 and TRBJ1-2. Germline CDR1 LNHDA, CDR2 SQIVND (reference sequence). A total of 11 residues make up the CDR3, ends included.

This clonotype appeared many times. The chain has TRBV7-8 and TRBJ1-2, with D maybe TRBD1 (5 bases). Trimming took 0 bases from V and 7 from J, leaving 21 bases between them. Per the germline V gene, CDR1 is SGHVS and CDR2 is FQNEAQ. CDR3 length equals 17 residues. As DNA, the CDR3 is TGTGCCAGCAGCTTAGCGATGGGGCTAGGCGAGATGGTTGGCTACACCTTC. Its translation: CASSLAMGLGEMVGYTF.

The chain links TRBV27 to TRBJ1-3; 8 bases are a match to TRBD1. Trimming removed 3 bases from V and 1 base from J; junction bases left unmatched: 5. Germline CDR1 reads MNHEY; CDR2 reads SMNVEV (reference sequence). The CDR3 length is 16 residues. CDR3 protein: CASSLTGAGSGNTIYF. Here the CDR3 DNA reads TGTGCCAGCAGTTTGACAGGGGCAGGGTCTGGAAACACCATATATTTT.

This clonotype was seen a few times. The chain joins TRBV4-1 to TRBJ2-5, with 8 positions matching TRBD2. The germline gives CDR1 MGHRA, CDR2 YSYEKL. Losses at the gene ends were 0 bases for V and 2 bases for J; bases not matched to a gene: 11. This CDR3 region has 18 residues. The CDR3 sequence: CASSQDHGSGGRQETQYF. In DNA form, the CDR3 reads TGCGCCAGCAGCCAAGATCATGGGAGCGGGGGCCGACAAGAGACCCAGTACTTC.

This clonotype was detected only once. Sequence at one end of the junction differs from germline and may be a read error. J is TRBJ2-5 and V is TRBV6-2 or TRBV6-3, with TRBD2 matching over 8 bases. CDR1 is MNHEY, CDR2 SVGEGT, per germline. The CDR3 covers 15 residues. CDR3 sequence: CSRSYERGTKETQYF. The DNA for the CDR3 is TGTTCCAGAAGTTACGAGCGGGGGACCAAAGAGACCCAGTACTTC.

This clonotype was seen more than once but under ten times. The chain couples TRBV11-2 to TRBJ2-1; a possible D gene is TRBD2 (6 bases). CDR1 and CDR2 (germline): SGHAT, FQNNGV. The CDR3 covers 14 residues. The ends were cut back, 5 bases at V and 3 bases at J, with 11 bases in the middle. CDR3 nucleotide sequence: TGTGCCAGCAGCCCCGGAGGGAACTACAATGAGCAGTTCTTC. Translating gives CASSPGGNYNEQFF.